This T cell receptor (beta chain) derives from a study of blood T cell repertoires in COVID-19. Whole-study context: Whether acute or convalescent, the COVID-19 samples came from the United States, Italy and Spain. From T cells, B-cell-depleted T cells, or PBMCs came the material, which was cDNA or gDNA.

The CDR3 covers 13 residues. Germline values: CDR1 MDHEN, CDR2 SYDVKM. V lost 10 bases to trimming and J lost 3 bases, with 15 bases between them. In the original processing: Researchers report that nucleated cell counts were estimated from reference gene primer amplification. Here immunoSEQ multiplex PCR was the method, and the copy in TCRdb shows in-frame clones only, minus some. The V and J calls and clone size come from that table; D and trimming were worked out from the DNA. In the table there are about 140,000 clones, more than 75% of which are singletons. The receptor was derived from a man in his fifties or sixties who had recovered from COVID-19. The chain recombines TRBV28 with TRBJ2-5; tentatively, D is TRBD2 (7 bases). Sequences were obtained from peripheral blood. The CDR3 DNA follows: TGTGCCATCGATGAGGGGGGGGAAGAGACCCAGTACTTC. Translating it yields CAIDEGGEETQYF.